The subject of this entry is one T cell receptor beta chain. The germline V gene encodes CDR1 SGHTA and CDR2 FQGNSA. V was clipped by 1 base and J by 1 base, with 8 bases between them. The CDR3 sequence is 14 residues long. This sample is drawn from a study of shared T cell receptors in the human thymus. Measured with immunoSEQ multiplex PCR; TCRdb has only the in-frame clones, and not every one. The sample contains just under 550,000 clones, around 82% of which appear only once. The same sample was also studied in work on human thymus T cells. From that study: Thymic samples were excised during corrective heart operations.

This chain links TRBV7-2 with TRBJ2-7; D call uncertain. The specimen sequenced was thymocytes. This TCR derives from a boy younger than two with a congenital heart defect. The CDR3 protein is CASSLGGYSYEQYF. DNA of the CDR3: TGTGCCAGCAGCTTAGGCGGTTATTCCTACGAGCAGTACTTC.